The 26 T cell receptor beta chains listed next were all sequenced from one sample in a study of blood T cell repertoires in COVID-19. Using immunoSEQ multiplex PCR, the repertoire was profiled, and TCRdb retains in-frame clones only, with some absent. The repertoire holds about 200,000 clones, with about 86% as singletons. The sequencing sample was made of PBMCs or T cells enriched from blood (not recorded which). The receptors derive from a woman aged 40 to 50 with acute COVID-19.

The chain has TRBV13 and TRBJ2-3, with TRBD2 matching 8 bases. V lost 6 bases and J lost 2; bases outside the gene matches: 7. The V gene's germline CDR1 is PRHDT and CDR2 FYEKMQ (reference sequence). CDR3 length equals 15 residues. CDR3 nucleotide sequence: TGTGCCAGCAGATGGCGGGGGGACCACACAGATACGCAGTATTTT. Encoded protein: CASRWRGDHTDTQYF.

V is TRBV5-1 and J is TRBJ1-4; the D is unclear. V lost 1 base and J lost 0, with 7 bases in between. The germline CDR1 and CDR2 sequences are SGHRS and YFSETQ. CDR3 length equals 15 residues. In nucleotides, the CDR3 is TGCGCCAGCAGCTTGAATCCGTCAACTAATGAAAAACTGTTTTTT. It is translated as CASSLNPSTNEKLFF.

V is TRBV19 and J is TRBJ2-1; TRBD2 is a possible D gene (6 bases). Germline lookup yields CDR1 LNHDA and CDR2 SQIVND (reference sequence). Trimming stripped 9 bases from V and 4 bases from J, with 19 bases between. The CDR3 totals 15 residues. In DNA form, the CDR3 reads TGTGCCAGCCGGGGGTCAAAGACAGCGTACAATGAGCAGTTCTTC. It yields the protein CASRGSKTAYNEQFF.

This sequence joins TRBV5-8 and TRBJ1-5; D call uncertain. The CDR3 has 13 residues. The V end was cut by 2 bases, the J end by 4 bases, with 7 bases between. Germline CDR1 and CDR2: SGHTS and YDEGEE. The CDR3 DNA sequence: TGTGCCAGCAGCTTTACGGGGAATCAGCCCCAGCATTTT. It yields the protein CASSFTGNQPQHF.

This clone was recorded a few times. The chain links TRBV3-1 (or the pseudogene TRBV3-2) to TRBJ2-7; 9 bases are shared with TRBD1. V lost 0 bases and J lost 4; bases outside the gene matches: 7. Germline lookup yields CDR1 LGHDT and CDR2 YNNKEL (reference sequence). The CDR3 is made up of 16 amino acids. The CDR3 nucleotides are TGTGCCAGCAGCCAAGAAGACAGGACAGGGGCTTACGAGCAGTACTTC. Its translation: CASSQEDRTGAYEQYF.

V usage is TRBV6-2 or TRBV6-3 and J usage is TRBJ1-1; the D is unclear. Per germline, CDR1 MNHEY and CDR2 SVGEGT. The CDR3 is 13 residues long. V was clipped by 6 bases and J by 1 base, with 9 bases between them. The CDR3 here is CASSLTANTEAFF. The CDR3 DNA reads TGTGCCAGCAGCTTAACAGCGAACACTGAAGCTTTCTTT.

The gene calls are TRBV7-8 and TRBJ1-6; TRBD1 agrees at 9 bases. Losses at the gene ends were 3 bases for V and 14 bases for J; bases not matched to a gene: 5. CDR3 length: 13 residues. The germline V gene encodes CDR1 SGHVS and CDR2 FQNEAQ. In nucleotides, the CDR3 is TGTGCCAGCAGCTTTGACAGGGGGTCCACCCTCCACTTT. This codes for CASSFDRGSTLHF.

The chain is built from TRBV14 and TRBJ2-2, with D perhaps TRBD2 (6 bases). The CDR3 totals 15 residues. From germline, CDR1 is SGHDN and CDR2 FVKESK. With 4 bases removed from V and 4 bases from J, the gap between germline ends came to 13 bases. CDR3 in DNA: TGTGCCAGCAGCCCCGGACTAACACGCACCGGGGAGCTGTTTTTT. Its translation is CASSPGLTRTGELFF.

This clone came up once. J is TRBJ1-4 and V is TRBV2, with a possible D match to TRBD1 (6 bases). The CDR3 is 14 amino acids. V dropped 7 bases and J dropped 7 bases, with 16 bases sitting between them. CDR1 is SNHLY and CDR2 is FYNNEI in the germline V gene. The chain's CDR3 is CASTLQGLSEKLFF. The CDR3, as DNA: TGTGCCAGCACCTTACAGGGTCTTAGTGAAAAACTGTTTTTT.

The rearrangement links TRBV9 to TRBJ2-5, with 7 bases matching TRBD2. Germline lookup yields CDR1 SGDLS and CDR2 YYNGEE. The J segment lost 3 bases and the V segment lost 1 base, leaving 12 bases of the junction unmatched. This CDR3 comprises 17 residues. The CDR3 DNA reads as TGTGCCAGCAGCGTAACCCACTTCGGGGAGGGGAAAGAGACCCAGTACTTC. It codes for CASSVTHFGEGKETQYF. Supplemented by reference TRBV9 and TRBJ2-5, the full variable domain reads DSGVTQTPKHLITATGQRVTLRCSPRSGDLSVYWYQQSLDQGLQFLIQYYNGEERAKGNILERFSAQQFPDLHSELNLSSLELGDSALYFCASSVTHFGEGKETQYFGPGTRLLVL.

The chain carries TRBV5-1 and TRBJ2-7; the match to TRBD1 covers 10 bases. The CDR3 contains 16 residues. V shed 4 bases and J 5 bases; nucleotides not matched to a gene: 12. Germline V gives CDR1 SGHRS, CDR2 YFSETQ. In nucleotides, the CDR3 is TGCGCCAGCAGCACGGGACAGGGGATCAGGGCGGACGAGCAGTACTTC. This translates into CASSTGQGIRADEQYF.

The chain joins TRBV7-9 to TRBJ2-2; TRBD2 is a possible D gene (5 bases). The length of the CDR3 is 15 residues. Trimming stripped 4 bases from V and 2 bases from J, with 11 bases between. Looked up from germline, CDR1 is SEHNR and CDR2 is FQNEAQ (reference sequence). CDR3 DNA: TGTGCCAGCAGCTGGGGAGAACTCAACACCGGGGAGCTGTTTTTT. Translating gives CASSWGELNTGELFF.

The CDR3 protein is CASRTATGQPQHF. In nucleotides, the CDR3 is TGTGCCAGTAGAACCGCGACGGGGCAGCCCCAGCATTTT. The gene calls are TRBV19 and TRBJ1-5; D is unresolved. The CDR3 spans 13 residues. Germline CDR1 and CDR2: LNHDA and SQIVND (reference sequence). The germline V and J ends were trimmed by 6 bases and 7 bases, with 13 bases remaining between them.

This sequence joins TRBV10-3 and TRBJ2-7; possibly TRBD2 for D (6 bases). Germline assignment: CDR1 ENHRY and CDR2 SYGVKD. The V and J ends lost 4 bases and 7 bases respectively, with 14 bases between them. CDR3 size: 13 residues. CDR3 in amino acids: CAISGGLPGEQYF. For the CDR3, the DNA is TGTGCCATCAGTGGCGGACTACCCGGGGAGCAGTACTTC.

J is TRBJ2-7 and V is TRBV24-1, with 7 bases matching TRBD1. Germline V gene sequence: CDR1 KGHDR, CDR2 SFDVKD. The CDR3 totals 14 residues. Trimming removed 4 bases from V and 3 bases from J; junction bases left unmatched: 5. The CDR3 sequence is CATSDQGQSYEQYF. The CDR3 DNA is TGTGCCACCAGTGACCAGGGACAGAGCTACGAGCAGTACTTC.

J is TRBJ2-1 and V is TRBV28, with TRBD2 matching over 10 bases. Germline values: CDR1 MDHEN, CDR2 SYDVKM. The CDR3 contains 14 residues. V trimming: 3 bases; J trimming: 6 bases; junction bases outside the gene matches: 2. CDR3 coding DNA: TGTGCCAGCAGTTTGGGGACTAGCGTCAATGAGCAGTTCTTC. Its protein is CASSLGTSVNEQFF.

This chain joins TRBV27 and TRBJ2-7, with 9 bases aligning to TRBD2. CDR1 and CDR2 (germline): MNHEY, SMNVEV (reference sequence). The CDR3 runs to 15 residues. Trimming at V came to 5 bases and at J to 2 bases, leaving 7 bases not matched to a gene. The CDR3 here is CASSRLTSGTYEQYF. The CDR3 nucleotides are TGTGCCAGCAGTCGACTGACTAGCGGAACCTACGAGCAGTACTTC.

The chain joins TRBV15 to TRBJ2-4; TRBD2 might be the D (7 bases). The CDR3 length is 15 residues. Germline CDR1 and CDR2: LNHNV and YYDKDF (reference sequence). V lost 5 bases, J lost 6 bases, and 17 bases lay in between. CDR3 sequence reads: CATSSPKRGANIQYF. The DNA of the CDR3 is TGTGCCACCAGCTCTCCCAAACGGGGGGCAAACATTCAGTACTTC.

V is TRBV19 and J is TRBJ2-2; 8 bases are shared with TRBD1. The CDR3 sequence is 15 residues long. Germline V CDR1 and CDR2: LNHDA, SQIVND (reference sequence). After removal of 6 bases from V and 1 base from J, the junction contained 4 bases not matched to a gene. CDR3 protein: CASRPGTGNTGELFF. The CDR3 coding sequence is TGTGCCAGTAGACCAGGGACAGGGAACACCGGGGAGCTGTTTTTT.

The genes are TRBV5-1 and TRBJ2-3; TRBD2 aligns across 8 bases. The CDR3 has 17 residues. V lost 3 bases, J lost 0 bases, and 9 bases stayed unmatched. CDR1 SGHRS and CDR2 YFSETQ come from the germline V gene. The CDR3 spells CASSSQGSGASTDTQYF. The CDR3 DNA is TGCGCCAGCAGCTCGCAAGGTAGCGGGGCTAGCACAGATACGCAGTATTTT.

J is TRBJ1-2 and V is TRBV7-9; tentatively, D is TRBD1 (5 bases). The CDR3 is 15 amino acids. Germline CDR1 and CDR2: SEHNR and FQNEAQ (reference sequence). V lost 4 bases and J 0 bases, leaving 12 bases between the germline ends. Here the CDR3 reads CASSSQGIANYGYTF. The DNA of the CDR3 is TGTGCCAGCAGCTCCCAGGGAATAGCTAACTATGGCTACACCTTC.

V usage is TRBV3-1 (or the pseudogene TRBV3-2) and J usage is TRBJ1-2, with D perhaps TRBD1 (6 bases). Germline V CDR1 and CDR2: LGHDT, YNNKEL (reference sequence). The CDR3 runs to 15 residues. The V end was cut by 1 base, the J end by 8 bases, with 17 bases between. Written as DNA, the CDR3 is TGTGCCAGCAGCCAAGTTATGACCAGGGGTGGCGGCTACACCTTC. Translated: CASSQVMTRGGGYTF.

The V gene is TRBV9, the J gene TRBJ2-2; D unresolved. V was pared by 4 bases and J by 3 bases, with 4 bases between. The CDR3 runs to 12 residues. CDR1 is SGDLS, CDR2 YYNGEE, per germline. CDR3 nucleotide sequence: TGTGCCAGCAGCCCATACACCGGGGAGCTGTTTTTT. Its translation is CASSPYTGELFF. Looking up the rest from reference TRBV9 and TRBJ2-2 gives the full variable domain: DSGVTQTPKHLITATGQRVTLRCSPRSGDLSVYWYQQSLDQGLQFLIQYYNGEERAKGNILERFSAQQFPDLHSELNLSSLELGDSALYFCASSPYTGELFFGEGSRLTVL.

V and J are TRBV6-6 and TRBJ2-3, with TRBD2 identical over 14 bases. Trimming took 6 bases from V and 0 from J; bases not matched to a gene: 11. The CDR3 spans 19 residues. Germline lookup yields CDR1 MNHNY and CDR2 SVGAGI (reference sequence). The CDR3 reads CASRRGLAGGELSTDTQYF. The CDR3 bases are TGTGCCAGCAGACGAGGACTAGCGGGAGGTGAATTGAGCACAGATACGCAGTATTTT.

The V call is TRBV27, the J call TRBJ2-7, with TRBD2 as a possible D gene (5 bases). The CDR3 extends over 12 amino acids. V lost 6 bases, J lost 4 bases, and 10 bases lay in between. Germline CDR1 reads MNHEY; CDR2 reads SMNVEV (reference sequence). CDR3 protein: CASSPRRYEQYF. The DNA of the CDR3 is TGTGCCAGCAGCCCCAGGAGGTACGAGCAGTACTTC.

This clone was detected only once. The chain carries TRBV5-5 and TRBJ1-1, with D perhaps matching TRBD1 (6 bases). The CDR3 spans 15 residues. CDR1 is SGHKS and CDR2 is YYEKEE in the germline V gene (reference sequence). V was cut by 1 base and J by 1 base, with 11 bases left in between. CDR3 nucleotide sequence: TGTGCCAGCAGCTTGTTGGGCAGGGGGAACACTGAAGCTTTCTTT. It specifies CASSLLGRGNTEAFF.